These 3 T cell receptor beta chains came from one sample sequenced in a study of blood T cell repertoires in COVID-19. Data came from immunoSEQ multiplex PCR; TCRdb stores just in-frame clones and leaves some out. Of over 30,000 clones in the sample, about nine tenths are singletons; the top ten hold over 10%. The sequenced material came from peripheral blood. The receptors originated from a man between 65 and 85 years old with acute or convalescent COVID-19.

The chain joins TRBV4-3 to TRBJ2-1, with a possible D match to TRBD1 (6 bases). Between the trimmed V and J ends, which lost 5 bases and 9 bases, there was a span of 17 bases. Germline loops: CDR1 LGHNA, CDR2 YSLEER. This CDR3 spans 14 amino acids. The chain's CDR3 is CASSYYTAGAEQFF. The CDR3 nucleotides read TGCGCCAGCAGCTATTATACCGCAGGGGCTGAGCAGTTCTTC.

V is TRBV4-1 and J is TRBJ2-5; TRBD2 might be the D (5 bases). This CDR3 comprises 17 residues. CDR1 and CDR2 (germline): MGHRA, YSYEKL. V lost 4 bases and J 5 bases, leaving 23 bases between the germline ends. DNA of the CDR3: TGCGCCAGCAGCCCCGATACTACGGACTGGCGGCGTGAGACCCAGTACTTC. Protein: CASSPDTTDWRRETQYF.

The J gene is TRBJ1-5, the V gene TRBV15; 8 bases align to TRBD1. V was clipped by 2 bases and J by 6 bases; unmatched bases: 6. Looked up from germline, CDR1 is LNHNV and CDR2 is YYDKDF (reference sequence). The CDR3 totals 15 residues. The CDR3 loop reads CATSRTGGNFQPQHF. CDR3 coding DNA: TGTGCCACCAGCAGAACAGGGGGTAATTTTCAGCCCCAGCATTTT.